This T cell receptor beta chain was sequenced during a study of beta chain features in type 1 diabetes (dated by TCRdb to 2017 to 2018). Background for the entire study: Mean age, gender distribution, total cell number and subset yield were not different between patients and healthy donors. Naive and central memory subsets were obtained from all 30 or so donors, but regulatory and stem cell-like memory subsets were isolated from only 8 patients and about 8 healthy donors. The study compared TCRB repertoires of sorted circulating CD4+ T cell subsets between recently diagnosed type 1 diabetes patients and matched healthy donors. Across all samples, about 110 million sorted cells were examined, and cell number per subset correlated strongly with RNA yield.

The junction carries 21 bases between V and J, which are trimmed by 4 bases and 7 bases respectively. There are 16 amino acids in the CDR3, from cysteine to phenylalanine inclusive. CDR3 DNA is the only sequence kept; it has 48 bases, read in frame from the first base. According to the germline V gene (reference sequence), CDR1 reads SGHNT and CDR2 reads YYREEE. In the case of this clone: Its recognized antigen is unknown. Per-base quality was not reported, and no clone a single base away is much larger than it.

Each donor gave one peripheral blood draw, averaging roughly 120 mL, which was collected into heparinised tubes. Naive, central memory, regulatory and stem cell-like memory CD4+ T cells were sorted on a BD FACSAria II using a panel including CD45RO, CCR7, CD25, CD127, CD95 and CD27. A purity above 98% was achieved for all sorted populations. PBMCs were isolated immediately by Lymphoprep density gradient centrifugation and stained directly without culture. So that batch effects would be minimized, each experiment stained and sorted samples in pairs, pairing one healthy donor with one patient. Broader findings and caveats from the paper: Shorter templates might have been favored by PCR, but patient and control samples were amplified and corrected together, so both groups would have been affected equally by any skew. Naive, central memory and regulatory TCRB repertoires appeared more similar among patients than among healthy donors. A moderate but significant shortening of TCRB CDR3 length was observed in type 1 diabetes patients in all four CD4+ subsets. At VDJ recombination sites, patients with type 1 diabetes made fewer insertions and deleted more nucleotides, a pattern implying thymic rearrangement abnormalities. Because small numbers of individuals were included in the HLA sub-analyses, any influence of HLA type on TCRB rearrangement was left unresolved. Because cDNA rather than genomic DNA was sequenced, highly expressing activated cells could have been over-represented, although no difference in activation and CD3 levels was found between groups.

The High Capacity cDNA Reverse Transcription Kit was used to reverse transcribe all of the isolated RNA, meaning that expressed TCRB transcripts were what got sequenced. Naive, central memory and regulatory T cell samples underwent deep immunoSEQ sequencing, averaging about 3.57 million total reads per sample. After sorted cells were lysed in RLT buffer, RNA was extracted with DNase-treated RNeasy Micro or Mini kits, with the choice depending on cell number. Each cell subset was processed separately to prevent cross-contamination, with patient and healthy donor samples processed together. TCRB sequences were amplified from cDNA with the immunoSEQ multiplex PCR, producing 87-bp fragments spanning the CDR3 region. Amplicons were sequenced on the Illumina HiSeq platform. Per the source publication's procedure: Synthetic template baselines were used to correct PCR bias computationally, reads within Hamming distance 2 were collapsed, and singletons that could not be merged were discarded. By aligning reads against IMGT, V, D and J genes, CDR3 length, and insertions or deletions at six rearrangement sites were assigned. Within each subset, clonotype counts were normalized to sorted cell number, and only after that were true diversity and Gini coefficients computed with the tcR R package. Repertoire sharing was quantified using the overlap coefficient calculated on TCRB nucleotide sequences. As a proxy for the pre-selection repertoire, out-of-frame TCRB sequences from naive cells were analyzed. TCRdb carries this immuneACCESS record with in-frame sequences only. Its versions omit some clonotypes, under half of them owing to an unresolved V gene in the studies checked, with the rest unexplained. The V and J calls and clone size are taken from that table; D and trimming were inferred from the DNA. This sample lists under 850,000 clones; around an eighth were detected once. The top ten constitute roughly 0.022% of the sample.

In this chain, TRBV5-4 is recombined with TRBJ1-5; possibly the D gene is TRBD1, per 6 matching bases. Material for sequencing was naive CD4+ T cells from blood. The cell subset or site label here, explained by the study, means: true naive CD4+ T cells. This TCR came from a man between 18 and 35 years old with type 1 diabetes. The CDR3 reads CASSPRGQQFQQPQHF. The sequenced DNA: TGTGCCAGCAGCCCCCGGGGGCAACAGTTCCAACAGCCCCAGCATTTT.